What follows is one TCR beta chain and its context. This entry belongs to a study of blood T cell repertoires in COVID-19. As processed by the authors: Reference gene primer amplification yielded estimated nucleated cell counts. This table comes from immunoSEQ multiplex PCR, and its TCRdb copy is limited to in-frame clones, with some not included. The DNA gave D and trimming, while V, J and clone size come from that table. The data contain under 140,000 clones, approximately 85% of them singletons. The CDR3 totals 12 residues. Trimming removed 3 bases at V and 5 bases at J, with 7 bases between. The clonotype was recovered from a woman aged 60 to 75 with acute or convalescent COVID-19. The chain links TRBV12-3 or TRBV12-4 to TRBJ2-5; D is possibly TRBD1 (6 bases). Material for sequencing was peripheral blood. DNA for the CDR3: TGTGCCAGCAGTTTGAGGGGGGAGACCCAGTACTTC. Encoded protein: CASSLRGETQYF.